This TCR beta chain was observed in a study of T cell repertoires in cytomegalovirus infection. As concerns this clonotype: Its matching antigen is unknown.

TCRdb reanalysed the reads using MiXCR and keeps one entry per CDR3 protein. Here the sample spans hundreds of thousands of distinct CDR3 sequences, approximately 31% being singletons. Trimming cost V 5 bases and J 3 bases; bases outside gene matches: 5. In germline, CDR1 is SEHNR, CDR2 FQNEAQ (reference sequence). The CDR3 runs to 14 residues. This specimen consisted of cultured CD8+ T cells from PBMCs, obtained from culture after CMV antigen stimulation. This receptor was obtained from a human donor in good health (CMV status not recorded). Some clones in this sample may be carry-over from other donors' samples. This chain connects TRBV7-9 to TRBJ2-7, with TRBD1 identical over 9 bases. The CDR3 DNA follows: TGTGCCAGCAGCCGGGTGGGACAGGGCTACGAGCAGTACTTC. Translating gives CASSRVGQGYEQYF.